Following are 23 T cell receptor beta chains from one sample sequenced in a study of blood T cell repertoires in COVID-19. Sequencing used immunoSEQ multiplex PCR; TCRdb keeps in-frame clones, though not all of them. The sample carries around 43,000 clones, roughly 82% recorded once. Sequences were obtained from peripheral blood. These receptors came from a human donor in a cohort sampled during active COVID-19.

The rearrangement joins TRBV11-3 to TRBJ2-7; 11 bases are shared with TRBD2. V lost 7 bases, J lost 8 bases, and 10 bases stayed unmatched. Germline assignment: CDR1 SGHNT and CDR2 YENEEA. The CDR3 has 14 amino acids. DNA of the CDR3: TGTGCCAGCACCTCTCCCGGGACTAGCGGTAAGCAGTACTTC. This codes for CASTSPGTSGKQYF.

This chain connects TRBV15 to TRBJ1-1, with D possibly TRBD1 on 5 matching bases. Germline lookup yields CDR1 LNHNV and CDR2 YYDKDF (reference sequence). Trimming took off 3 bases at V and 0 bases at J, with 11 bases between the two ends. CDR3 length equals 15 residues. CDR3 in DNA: TGTGCCACCAGCAGGTCGACAGAGTTGAACACTGAAGCTTTCTTT. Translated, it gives CATSRSTELNTEAFF.

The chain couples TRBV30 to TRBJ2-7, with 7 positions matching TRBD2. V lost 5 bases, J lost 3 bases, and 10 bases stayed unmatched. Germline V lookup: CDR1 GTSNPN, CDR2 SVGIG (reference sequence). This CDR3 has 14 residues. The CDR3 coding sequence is TGTGCCTGGGAGGGCGAGCGGGACCTCTACGAGCAGTACTTC. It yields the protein CAWEGERDLYEQYF. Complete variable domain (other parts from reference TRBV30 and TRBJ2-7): SQTIHQWPATLVQPVGSPLSLECTVEGTSNPNLYWYRQAAGRGLQLLFYSVGIGQISSEVPQNLSASRPQDRQFILSSKKLLLSDSGFYLCAWEGERDLYEQYFGPGTRLTVT.

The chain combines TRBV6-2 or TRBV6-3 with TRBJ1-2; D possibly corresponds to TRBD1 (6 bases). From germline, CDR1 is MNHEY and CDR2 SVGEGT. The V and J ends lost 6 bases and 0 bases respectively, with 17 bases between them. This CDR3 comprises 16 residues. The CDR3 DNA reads TGTGCCAGCAGCCTCTACATGGCAGGGGCTAACTATGGCTACACCTTC. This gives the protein CASSLYMAGANYGYTF.

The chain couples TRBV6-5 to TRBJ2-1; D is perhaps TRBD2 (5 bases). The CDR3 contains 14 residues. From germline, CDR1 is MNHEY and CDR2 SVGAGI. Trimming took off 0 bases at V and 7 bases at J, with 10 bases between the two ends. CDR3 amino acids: CASSYSLLENEQFF. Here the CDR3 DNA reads TGTGCCAGCAGTTACTCTCTACTAGAGAATGAGCAGTTCTTC.

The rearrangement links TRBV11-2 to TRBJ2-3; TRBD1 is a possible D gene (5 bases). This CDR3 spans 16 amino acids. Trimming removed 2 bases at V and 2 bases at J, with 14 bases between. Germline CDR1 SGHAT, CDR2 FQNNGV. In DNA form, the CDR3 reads TGTGCCAGCAGCTTATGGGGCAGCATTCTCACAGATACGCAGTATTTT. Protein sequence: CASSLWGSILTDTQYF. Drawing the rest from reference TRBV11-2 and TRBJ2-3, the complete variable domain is EAGVAQSPRYKIIEKRQSVAFWCNPISGHATLYWYQQILGQGPKLLIQFQNNGVVDDSQLPKDRFSAERLKGVDSTLKIQPAKLEDSAVYLCASSLWGSILTDTQYFGPGTRLTVL.

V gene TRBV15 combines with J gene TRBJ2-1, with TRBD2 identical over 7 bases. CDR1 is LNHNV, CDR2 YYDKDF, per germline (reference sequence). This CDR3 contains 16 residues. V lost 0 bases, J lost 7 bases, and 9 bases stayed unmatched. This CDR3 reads CATSRDYLAAGNEQFF. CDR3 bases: TGTGCCACCAGCAGAGACTATCTAGCGGCCGGGAATGAGCAGTTCTTC.

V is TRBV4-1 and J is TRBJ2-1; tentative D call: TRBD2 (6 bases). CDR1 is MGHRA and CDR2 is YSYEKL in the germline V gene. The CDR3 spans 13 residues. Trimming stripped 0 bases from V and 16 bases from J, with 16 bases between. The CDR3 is CASSQDSGAGGFF. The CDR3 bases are TGCGCCAGCAGCCAAGATAGCGGCGCGGGTGGATTCTTC.

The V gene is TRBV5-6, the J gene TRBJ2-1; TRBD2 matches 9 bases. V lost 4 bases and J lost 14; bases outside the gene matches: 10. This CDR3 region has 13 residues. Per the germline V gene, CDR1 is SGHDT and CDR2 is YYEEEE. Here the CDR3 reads CASSIGTSSFEFF. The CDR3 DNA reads TGTGCCAGCAGCATCGGGACTAGCTCCTTCGAGTTCTTC.

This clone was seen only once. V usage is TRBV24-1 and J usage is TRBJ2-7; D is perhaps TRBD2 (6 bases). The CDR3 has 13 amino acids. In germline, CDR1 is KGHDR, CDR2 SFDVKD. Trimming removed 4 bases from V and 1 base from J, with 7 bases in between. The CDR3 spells CATSDSGSYEQYF. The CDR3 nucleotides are TGTGCCACCAGTGACAGCGGGTCCTACGAGCAGTACTTC.

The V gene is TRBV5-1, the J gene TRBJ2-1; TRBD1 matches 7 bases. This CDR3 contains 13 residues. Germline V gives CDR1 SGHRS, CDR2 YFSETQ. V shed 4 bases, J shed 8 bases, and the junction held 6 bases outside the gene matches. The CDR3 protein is CASSPTGWDEQFF. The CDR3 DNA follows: TGCGCCAGCAGCCCGACAGGGTGGGATGAGCAGTTCTTC. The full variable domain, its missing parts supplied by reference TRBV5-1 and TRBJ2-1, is KAGVTQTPRYLIKTRGQQVTLSCSPISGHRSVSWYQQTPGQGLQFLFEYFSETQRNKGNFPGRFSGRQFSNSRSEMNVSTLELGDSALYLCASSPTGWDEQFFGPGTRLTVL.

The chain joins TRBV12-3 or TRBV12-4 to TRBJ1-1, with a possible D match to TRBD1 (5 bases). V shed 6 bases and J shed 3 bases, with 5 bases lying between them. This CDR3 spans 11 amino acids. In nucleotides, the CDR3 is TGTGCCAGCAGCAGGGACACTGAAGCTTTCTTT. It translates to CASSRDTEAFF.

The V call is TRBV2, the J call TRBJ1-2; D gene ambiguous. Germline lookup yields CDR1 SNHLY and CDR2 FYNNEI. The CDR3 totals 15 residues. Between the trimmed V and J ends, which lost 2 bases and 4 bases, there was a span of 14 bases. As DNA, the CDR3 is TGTGCCAGCAGTGAATTAGGGTCCGGGAGCTATGGCTACACCTTC. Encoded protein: CASSELGSGSYGYTF.

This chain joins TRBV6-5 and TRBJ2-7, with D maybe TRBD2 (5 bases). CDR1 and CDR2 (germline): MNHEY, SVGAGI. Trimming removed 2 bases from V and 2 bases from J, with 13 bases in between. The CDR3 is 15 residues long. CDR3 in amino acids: CASSYQAGPTYEQYF. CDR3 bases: TGTGCCAGCAGTTACCAGGCGGGTCCTACCTACGAGCAGTACTTC.

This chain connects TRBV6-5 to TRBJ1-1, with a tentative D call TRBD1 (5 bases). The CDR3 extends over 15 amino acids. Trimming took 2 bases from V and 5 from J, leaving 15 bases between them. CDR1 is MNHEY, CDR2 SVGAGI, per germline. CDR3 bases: TGTGCCAGCAGTTACGGTGGGGCGGGAGGAACTGAAGCTTTCTTT. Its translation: CASSYGGAGGTEAFF.

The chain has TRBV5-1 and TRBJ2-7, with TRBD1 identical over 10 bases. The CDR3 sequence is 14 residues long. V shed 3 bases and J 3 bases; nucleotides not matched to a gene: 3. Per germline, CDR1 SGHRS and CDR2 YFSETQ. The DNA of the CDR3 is TGCGCCAGCAGCTCGGGGACAGGGGACTACGAGCAGTACTTC. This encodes CASSSGTGDYEQYF.

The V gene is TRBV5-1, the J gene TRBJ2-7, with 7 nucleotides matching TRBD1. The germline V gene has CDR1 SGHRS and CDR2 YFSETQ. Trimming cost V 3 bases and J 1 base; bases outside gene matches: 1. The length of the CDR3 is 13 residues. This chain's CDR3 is CASSWDRSYEQYF. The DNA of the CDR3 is TGCGCCAGCAGCTGGGACAGATCCTACGAGCAGTACTTC.

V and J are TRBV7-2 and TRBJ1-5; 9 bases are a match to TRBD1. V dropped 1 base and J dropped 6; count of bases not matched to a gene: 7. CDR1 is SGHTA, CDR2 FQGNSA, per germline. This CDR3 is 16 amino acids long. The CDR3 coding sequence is TGTGCCAGCAGCTTAGGGGGACAGGGTATGGCTCAGCCCCAGCATTTT. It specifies CASSLGGQGMAQPQHF.

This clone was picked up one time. The DNA of the CDR3 is TGTGCCAGCAGCCATCGGAGTGAAGCTTTCTTT. Encoded protein: CASSHRSEAFF. J is TRBJ1-1 and V is TRBV3-1 (or the pseudogene TRBV3-2); D is uncertain. Trimming took off 3 bases at V and 7 bases at J, with 6 bases between the two ends. This CDR3 spans 11 amino acids. Germline CDR1 reads LGHDT; CDR2 reads YNNKEL (reference sequence).

CDR3 protein: CASTRTSGGATDTQYF. The DNA of the CDR3 is TGTGCCAGCACCAGGACTAGCGGGGGGGCTACAGATACGCAGTATTTT. The rearrangement joins TRBV5-5 to TRBJ2-3; 15 nucleotides line up with TRBD2. Looked up from germline, CDR1 is SGHKS and CDR2 is YYEKEE (reference sequence). V was pared by 6 bases and J by 3 bases, with 5 bases of the junction left unmatched. The CDR3 is made up of 16 amino acids.

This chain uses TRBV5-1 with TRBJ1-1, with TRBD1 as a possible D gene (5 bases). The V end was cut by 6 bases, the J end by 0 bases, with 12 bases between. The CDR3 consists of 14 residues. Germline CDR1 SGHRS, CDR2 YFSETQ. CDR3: CASTSGRVNTEAFF. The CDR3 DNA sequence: TGCGCCAGCACTTCAGGCAGGGTGAACACTGAAGCTTTCTTT.

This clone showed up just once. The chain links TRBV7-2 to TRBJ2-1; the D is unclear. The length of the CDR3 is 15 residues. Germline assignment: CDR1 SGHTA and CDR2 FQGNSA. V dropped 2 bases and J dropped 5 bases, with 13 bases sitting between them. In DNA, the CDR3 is TGTGCCAGCAGCTTACCCCCGCCCAGAAACAATGAGCAGTTCTTC. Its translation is CASSLPPPRNNEQFF.

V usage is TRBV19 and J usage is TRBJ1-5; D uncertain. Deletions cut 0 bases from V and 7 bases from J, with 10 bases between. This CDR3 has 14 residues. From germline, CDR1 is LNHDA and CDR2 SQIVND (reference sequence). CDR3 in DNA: TGTGCCAGTAGTATAGATCTGGCAGGCCAGCCCCAGCATTTT. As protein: CASSIDLAGQPQHF. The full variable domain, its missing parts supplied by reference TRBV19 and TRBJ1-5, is DGGITQSPKYLFRKEGQNVTLSCEQNLNHDAMYWYRQDPGQGLRLIYYSQIVNDFQKGDIAEGYSVSREKKESFPLTVTSAQKNPTAFYLCASSIDLAGQPQHFGDGTRLSIL.